Listed here are 10 T cell receptor beta chains from one sample, sequenced in a study of blood T cell repertoires in COVID-19. Profiled with immunoSEQ multiplex PCR; TCRdb holds only in-frame clones, not every one. This repertoire shows 180,000 or so clones, approximately 85% found once; its top ten account for more than 3%. The sequencing input was peripheral blood. The origin of the receptors is a man in his 60s with acute or convalescent COVID-19.

This chain connects TRBV10-2 to TRBJ2-1; 12 bases align to TRBD2. The CDR3 covers 15 residues. The germline V gene has CDR1 WSHSY and CDR2 SAAADI. V trimming: 4 bases; J trimming: 5 bases; junction bases outside the gene matches: 3. The CDR3 nucleotides are TGCGCCAGCAGTGGACTAGCGGGAGTGGACAATGAGCAGTTCTTC. As protein: CASSGLAGVDNEQFF.

This chain links TRBV18 with TRBJ2-1; 11 bases are shared with TRBD2. Germline CDR1 KGHSH, CDR2 LQKENI. This CDR3 comprises 15 residues. V lost 1 base, J lost 9 bases, and 5 bases stayed unmatched. The CDR3 DNA reads as TGTGCCAGCTCACCACTAGCGGGAGGGGGTGGTGAGCAGTTCTTC. As protein: CASSPLAGGGGEQFF.

The chain joins TRBV2 to TRBJ1-4, with D tentatively TRBD1 (6 bases). The CDR3 spans 16 residues. The germline V and J ends were trimmed by 2 bases and 4 bases, with 14 bases remaining between them. Looked up from germline, CDR1 is SNHLY and CDR2 is FYNNEI. CDR3 sequence reads: CASSETWTVSNEKLFF. CDR3 sequence (DNA): TGTGCCAGCAGTGAAACCTGGACAGTGAGTAATGAAAAACTGTTTTTT.

The chain carries TRBV4-1 and TRBJ2-1, with D maybe TRBD2 (6 bases). The CDR3 spans 16 residues. Germline assignment: CDR1 MGHRA and CDR2 YSYEKL. V was clipped by 0 bases and J by 1 base, with 10 bases between them. The CDR3 is CASSQDDGTSYNEQFF. The CDR3 DNA follows: TGCGCCAGCAGCCAAGACGACGGGACTTCCTACAATGAGCAGTTCTTC.

V is TRBV7-3 and J is TRBJ2-5; perhaps TRBD2 as D (6 bases). Germline CDR1 reads SGHTA; CDR2 reads FQGTGA. CDR3 length: 16 residues. The ends were cut back, 1 base at V and 1 base at J, with 13 bases in the middle. The chain's CDR3 is CASSLSGTGLQETQYF. CDR3 nucleotides: TGTGCCAGCAGCTTAAGTGGGACTGGCCTCCAAGAGACCCAGTACTTC.

This sequence joins TRBV6-5 and TRBJ1-1, with no clear D. V was cut by 7 bases and J by 4 bases, with 16 bases left in between. Germline V lookup: CDR1 MNHEY, CDR2 SVGAGI. The CDR3 is 14 residues long. The DNA of the CDR3 is TGTGCCAGCATTGTCAGAGAGGAGGGCACTGAAGCTTTCTTT. Translating it yields CASIVREEGTEAFF.

V and J are TRBV6-5 and TRBJ2-3; possible D gene TRBD2, 6 bases. Germline CDR1 and CDR2: MNHEY and SVGAGI. With 4 bases removed from V and 0 bases from J, the gap between germline ends came to 11 bases. The CDR3 runs 15 residues. CDR3 loop: CASSSRLGSTDTQYF. CDR3 in DNA: TGTGCCAGCAGTTCCCGACTAGGGAGCACAGATACGCAGTATTTT.

This chain connects TRBV28 to TRBJ2-4; D perhaps matches TRBD2 (5 bases). The CDR3 totals 13 residues. Looked up from germline, CDR1 is MDHEN and CDR2 is SYDVKM. Trimming left V 6 bases short and J 2 bases short, with 8 bases between. The CDR3 sequence: CASRDSSKNIQYF. CDR3 coding DNA: TGTGCCAGCAGGGACTCCTCCAAAAACATTCAGTACTTC.

Here the CDR3 reads CASSGADTYGYTF. As DNA, the CDR3 is TGTGCCAGTAGTGGGGCGGACACCTATGGCTACACCTTC. The chain couples TRBV19 to TRBJ1-2; D perhaps matches TRBD1 (5 bases). This CDR3 has 13 residues. Between the trimmed V and J ends, which lost 5 bases and 4 bases, there was a span of 11 bases. Germline loops: CDR1 LNHDA, CDR2 SQIVND (reference sequence).

The J gene is TRBJ2-1, the V gene TRBV6-2 or TRBV6-3; the match to TRBD2 covers 15 bases. The germline V gene has CDR1 MNHEY and CDR2 SVGEGT. This CDR3 contains 18 residues. J lost 8 bases, V lost 2 bases, and 10 bases had no gene match. CDR3 residues: CASSYARTSGRAGDEQFF. For the CDR3, the DNA is TGTGCCAGCAGTTACGCGCGGACTAGCGGGAGGGCCGGGGATGAGCAGTTCTTC.